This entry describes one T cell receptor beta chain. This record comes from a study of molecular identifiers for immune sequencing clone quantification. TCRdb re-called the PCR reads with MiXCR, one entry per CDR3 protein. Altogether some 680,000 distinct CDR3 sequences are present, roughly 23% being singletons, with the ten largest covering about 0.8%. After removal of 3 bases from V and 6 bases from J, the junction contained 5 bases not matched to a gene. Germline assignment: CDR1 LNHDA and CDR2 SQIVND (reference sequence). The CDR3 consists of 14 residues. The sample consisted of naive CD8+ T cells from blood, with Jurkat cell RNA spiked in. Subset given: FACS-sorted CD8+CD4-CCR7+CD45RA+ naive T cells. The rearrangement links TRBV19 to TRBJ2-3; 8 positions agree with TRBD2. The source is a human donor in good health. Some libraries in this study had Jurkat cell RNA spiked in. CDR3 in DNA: TGTGCCAGTAGTATCACTAGCGGCGTGGATACGCAGTATTTT. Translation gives CASSITSGVDTQYF.